This entry features one TCR beta chain sequence. The data are from a study of T cell changes during pregnancy in multiple sclerosis. Sequencing used immunoSEQ multiplex PCR; TCRdb keeps in-frame clones, though not all of them. This table holds about 67,000 clones, 90% to 95% found once. The specimen comprised peripheral blood, sampled in the second trimester of pregnancy. The sequence came from a female donor with multiple sclerosis, enrolled in a pregnancy study.

This chain's CDR3 is CASSLPGQGLAYEQYF. The CDR3 bases are TGTGCCAGCAGCCTTCCGGGACAGGGGTTAGCCTACGAGCAGTACTTC. The chain uses TRBV7-8 and TRBJ2-7, with 10 bases matching TRBD1. V was pared by 5 bases and J by 2 bases, with 9 bases of the junction left unmatched. CDR3 length: 16 residues. Per the germline V gene, CDR1 is SGHVS and CDR2 is FQNEAQ.